This note documents a single T cell receptor (beta chain) sequence. Its specific antigen is unknown. No base quality values were provided; no much bigger clone lies one nucleotide off. Inclusive of the bounding cysteine and phenylalanine, the CDR3 is 16 residues long. The retained sequence is limited to the CDR3, 48 bases, with the frame set at the first base. Sequences SGHTA (CDR1) and FQGTGA (CDR2) are obtained from the germline V gene. Trimming removed 4 bases from V and 2 bases from J; the gene matches leave 9 bases unexplained. Using the deep immunoSEQ assay, multiplex PCR amplified TCR CDR3 regions from genomic DNA. For each cell subset, the extracted genomic DNA was distributed evenly across all wells of several immunoSEQ 96-well plates, and each plate served as one replicate. For sorted subsets, each replicate PCR was loaded with 200 ng genomic DNA, equivalent to roughly 30,000 T cell genomes. The purified libraries were quantified using a Qubit 3.0 fluorometer, sized with a Bioanalyzer 2100, and then quantified again using the KAPA Library Quantification kit. Each immunoSEQ 96-well plate was sequenced on its own single-read 150-cycle Illumina NextSeq 550 flow cell. The paper's data handling went like this. Because the immunoSEQ output held only junctional sequences and lacked quality scores, the filtering could not match the filtering applied to full-length reads. Sequences were annotated with PyIR, a Python wrapper for IgBLAST v1.9, and V/J genes and CDR3 were assigned using IMGT germline references. Any read was removed if the V/J assignment was weak (E-value above 1e-6), the CDR3 was missing, or the read contained stop codons, out-of-frame junctions, or ambiguous translated residues. A V3J clonotype was defined by an identical inferred V gene, J gene, and CDR3 amino acid sequence. Percentage overlap between repertoires was calculated by dividing the number of shared unique clonotypes by the size of the smaller repertoire. Three approaches were used to assess repertoire richness: RTK rarefaction, the Chao1 estimator, and Recon v2.1 estimates of unobserved clonotypes. For all TCRbeta clonotypes obtained by the gDNA method from a handful of donors, generation probabilities were computed with OLGA. TCRdb stores this immuneACCESS table with in-frame sequences only. Part of the clones is absent; in the studies checked, under half of the shortfall reflects unresolved V genes, and no reason is known for the rest. D and trimming come from the DNA, and the V and J calls and clone size come from that table. The sample table holds 2 million to 2.5 million clones, of which 80% to 95% were seen once. The top ten hold approximately 0.4% of the sample.

This entry is derived from a study of shared clonotypes between healthy human individuals (dated by TCRdb to the early 2020s). Notes on the research overall: A couple of women and a few men aged 18 to 49 years were included in the cohort. Different laboratories and diverse techniques were used to prepare libraries and sequence TCR repertoires, to increase sequencing depth and limit assay-specific biases. Per donor, three plates each were used for CD4 naive and CD4 memory, two for CD8 naive, and one for CD8 memory. Each donor's leukapheresis produced roughly between roughly 0.85 and 10 billion PBMCs. To estimate repertoire size and how much clonotypes are shared between individuals, the study performed deep sequencing of blood TCR repertoires from about 5 healthy adults. The paper's findings and limits, for the study overall: Because the study included a small number of donors, the genetic and exposure-history diversity represented was limited. Larger estimated clonotype richness was generally found for naive subsets than for memory subsets. Higher generation probabilities were observed for clonotypes shared by all four sorted-subset donors than for non-shared clonotypes. Even with the large sequencing depth, rarefaction of the sorted-subset datasets indicated that sequencing was incomplete. Pairwise subsampling led to the expectation that sequencing depth would affect the degree of clonotype sharing among donors. Sampling was restricted to blood, and TCR repertoires in tissues likely differ from the TCR repertoires found in blood. When a few donors were compared, the shared fraction of clonotypes was around 5.1% for naive CD4, more than 3% for naive CD8, 2.3% for memory CD4, and around 0.37% for memory CD8.

Healthy HIV-negative adults with no recently reported acute infections or vaccinations were included as donors. Only Caucasian adults living in Nashville, Tennessee, USA were represented among the donors. CD4+ T cells were enriched by magnetic negative selection; naive cells were then positively selected on CD45RA, and the negative fraction formed the memory subset. After blood collection by leukapheresis, PBMCs were isolated using Ficoll-Histopaque density gradient centrifugation and then cryopreserved in the vapor phase of liquid nitrogen. Analytical flow cytometry was used to check the purity and quantity of every magnetically sorted T cell population. Each sorted fraction had its genomic DNA isolated and then quantified by UV absorbance on a Nanodrop 2000c.

The receptor's source is a man younger than 35 in good health. Some clones in this sample may be carry-over from other donors' samples. Sequenced material: naive CD4+ T cells from PBMCs. Sample cell subset or site, as interpreted from the label and publication: CD45RA+ positively selected. The sequence joins TRBV7-3 to TRBJ2-3; 7 junctional bases match TRBD2. The nucleotide sequence is TGTGCCAGCAGCTCGAATCTAGCGGCTCCCACAGATACGCAGTATTTT. This encodes CASSSNLAAPTDTQYF.